The rows below give T cell receptor beta chains drawn from one sample of a study of T cells in Graves' hyperthyroidism and ophthalmopathy. TCRdb used MiXCR to reprocess the multiplex PCR reads, holding one entry per CDR3 protein. This sample yields about 700,000 distinct CDR3 sequences, of which 13% to 15% are seen a single time; roughly a tenth belongs to the top ten. Sample: blood. The receptors derive from a woman aged 18-29 years with Graves' hyperthyroidism. CDR3s include the opening cysteine and the closing phenylalanine or tryptophan. Each record gives: clone size, D gene, V gene, J gene, CDR3 protein, CDR3 DNA. D genes are given only for firm matches. The size field is filled for only some rows; it gives once, few, many or a size class.

abundance: many; d_gene: TRBD2; v_gene: TRBV7-9; j_gene: TRBJ2-7; CDR3aa: CASTPLFGGGSYEQYF; CDR3nt: TGTGCCAGCACCCCATTGTTTGGGGGGGGTTCCTACGAGCAGTACTTC
abundance: few; d_gene: -; v_gene: TRBV6-5; j_gene: TRBJ1-6; CDR3aa: CASSYQDSSPLHF; CDR3nt: TGTGCCAGCAGTTACCAAGATAGTTCACCCCTCCACTTT
abundance: -; d_gene: -; v_gene: TRBV7-3; j_gene: TRBJ1-1; CDR3aa: CASSPHPAGMNTEAFF; CDR3nt: TGTGCCAGCAGCCCCCACCCGGCCGGAATGAACACTGAAGCTTTCTTT
abundance: many; d_gene: TRBD1; v_gene: TRBV12-3/TRBV12-4; j_gene: TRBJ2-7; CDR3aa: CASSPRPGQGTYEQYF; CDR3nt: TGTGCCAGCAGTCCGAGACCCGGACAGGGCACGTACGAGCAGTACTTC
abundance: many; d_gene: -; v_gene: TRBV3-1; j_gene: TRBJ1-5; CDR3aa: CASSQGVTGNQPQHF; CDR3nt: TGTGCCAGCAGCCAAGGGGTAACGGGCAATCAGCCCCAGCATTTT
abundance: many; d_gene: -; v_gene: TRBV27; j_gene: TRBJ1-5; CDR3aa: CASRAAGTSNQPQHF; CDR3nt: TGTGCCAGCAGGGCCGCGGGGACTAGCAATCAGCCCCAGCATTTT
abundance: many; d_gene: TRBD1; v_gene: TRBV27; j_gene: TRBJ1-2; CDR3aa: CASSPGTGPPPFTF; CDR3nt: TGTGCCAGCAGTCCCGGGACAGGGCCACCGCCGTTCACCTTC
abundance: -; d_gene: -; v_gene: TRBV6-9; j_gene: TRBJ2-5; CDR3aa: CASSYFPSRVGTQYF; CDR3nt: TGTGCCAGCAGTTACTTCCCTAGCCGAGTAGGGACCCAGTACTTC
abundance: few; d_gene: TRBD2; v_gene: TRBV19; j_gene: TRBJ2-5; CDR3aa: CASSQGAGGLGETQYF; CDR3nt: TGTGCCAGTTCGCAAGGAGCGGGAGGGTTGGGAGAGACCCAGTACTTC
abundance: many; d_gene: -; v_gene: TRBV11-3; j_gene: TRBJ2-7; CDR3aa: CASSGLGQRDEQYF; CDR3nt: TGTGCCAGCAGTGGATTGGGACAGCGGGACGAGCAGTACTTC
abundance: -; d_gene: -; v_gene: TRBV30; j_gene: TRBJ1-1; CDR3aa: CAWSPQVNTEAFF; CDR3nt: TGTGCCTGGAGCCCTCAGGTGAACACTGAAGCTTTCTTT
abundance: few; d_gene: TRBD1; v_gene: TRBV6-1; j_gene: TRBJ1-2; CDR3aa: CASSARHTGDFYGYTF; CDR3nt: TGTGCCAGCAGCGCACGCCACACAGGGGACTTCTATGGCTACACCTTC
abundance: few; d_gene: -; v_gene: TRBV4-3; j_gene: TRBJ1-6; CDR3aa: CASSQSQVYSPLHF; CDR3nt: TGCGCCAGCAGCCAAAGTCAGGTGTATTCACCCCTCCACTTT
abundance: -; d_gene: TRBD1; v_gene: TRBV6-1; j_gene: TRBJ2-1; CDR3aa: CASSEYRGHEQFF; CDR3nt: TGTGCCAGCAGTGAATACAGGGGTCATGAGCAGTTCTTC
abundance: few; d_gene: TRBD1; v_gene: TRBV4-3; j_gene: TRBJ1-5; CDR3aa: CASSQDYNRGHDQPQHF; CDR3nt: TGCGCCAGCAGCCAAGATTACAACAGGGGGCACGATCAGCCCCAGCATTTT
abundance: -; d_gene: -; v_gene: TRBV28; j_gene: TRBJ1-5; CDR3aa: CASRGGVWSNQPQHF; CDR3nt: TGTGCCAGCAGGGGAGGGGTTTGGAGCAATCAGCCCCAGCATTTT
abundance: many; d_gene: -; v_gene: TRBV29-1; j_gene: TRBJ1-6; CDR3aa: CSVAPRDTSPLHF; CDR3nt: TGCAGCGTTGCACCCAGGGACACTTCACCCCTCCACTTT
abundance: many; d_gene: -; v_gene: TRBV11-2; j_gene: TRBJ2-2; CDR3aa: CASSQRQANTGELFF; CDR3nt: TGTGCCAGCAGCCAAAGACAGGCTAACACCGGGGAGCTGTTTTTT
abundance: -; d_gene: TRBD2; v_gene: TRBV19; j_gene: TRBJ2-1; CDR3aa: CASTPAGASGSSGNEQFF; CDR3nt: TGTGCCAGTACCCCTGCGGGGGCTAGCGGGAGCTCGGGCAATGAGCAGTTCTTC
abundance: many; d_gene: -; v_gene: TRBV6-6; j_gene: TRBJ2-1; CDR3aa: CASSYRSAYNEQFF; CDR3nt: TGTGCCAGCAGTTACAGGTCGGCGTACAATGAGCAGTTCTTC
abundance: -; d_gene: TRBD2; v_gene: TRBV7-9; j_gene: TRBJ2-5; CDR3aa: CASSLGLTRGAQYF; CDR3nt: TGTGCCAGCAGCTTAGGGTTGACACGGGGGGCCCAGTACTTC
abundance: -; d_gene: TRBD1; v_gene: TRBV6-5; j_gene: TRBJ1-1; CDR3aa: CASSNRDRTYRDEAFF; CDR3nt: TGTGCCAGCAGTAACCGGGACAGGACCTACAGGGATGAAGCTTTCTTT
abundance: many; d_gene: TRBD1; v_gene: TRBV11-2; j_gene: TRBJ2-1; CDR3aa: CASNPSTGGYEQFF; CDR3nt: TGTGCCAGCAACCCTTCGACAGGGGGATATGAGCAGTTCTTC
abundance: -; d_gene: -; v_gene: TRBV12-3/TRBV12-4; j_gene: TRBJ2-7; CDR3aa: CASSGGDSDEQYF; CDR3nt: TGTGCCAGCAGTGGAGGAGACAGCGACGAGCAGTACTTC
abundance: -; d_gene: -; v_gene: TRBV6-5; j_gene: TRBJ2-3; CDR3aa: CASSYRASLTDTQYF; CDR3nt: TGTGCCAGCAGTTACCGGGCTAGCCTCACAGATACGCAGTATTTT
abundance: -; d_gene: -; v_gene: TRBV20-1; j_gene: TRBJ2-1; CDR3aa: CSASRRVNGQFF; CDR3nt: TGCAGTGCTAGTAGGCGGGTCAATGGGCAGTTCTTC
abundance: many; d_gene: -; v_gene: TRBV30; j_gene: TRBJ2-1; CDR3aa: CAWSVIEQFF; CDR3nt: TGTGCCTGGAGTGTGATTGAGCAGTTCTTC
abundance: -; d_gene: -; v_gene: TRBV5-6; j_gene: TRBJ2-1; CDR3aa: CASSLGTADTRNPYNEQFF; CDR3nt: TGTGCCAGCAGCTTGGGCACGGCGGACACCCGAAATCCTTACAATGAGCAGTTCTTC
abundance: few; d_gene: -; v_gene: TRBV6-2/TRBV6-3; j_gene: TRBJ2-3; CDR3aa: CASSDSPSTDTQYF; CDR3nt: TGCGCCAGCAGTGACTCCCCTAGCACAGATACGCAGTATTTT
abundance: many; d_gene: -; v_gene: TRBV20-1; j_gene: TRBJ2-5; CDR3aa: CSARDGGGFYF; CDR3nt: TGCAGTGCTAGAGATGGAGGCGGGTTTTACTTC
abundance: -; d_gene: TRBD2; v_gene: TRBV4-1; j_gene: TRBJ2-1; CDR3aa: CASSPPAGPGEQFF; CDR3nt: TGCGCCAGCAGCCCCCCAGCGGGGCCCGGTGAGCAGTTCTTC
abundance: -; d_gene: -; v_gene: TRBV7-9; j_gene: TRBJ2-3; CDR3aa: CASSSTVRDPRNTQYF; CDR3nt: TGTGCCAGCAGCTCAACAGTCAGGGACCCGAGGAATACGCAGTATTTT
abundance: -; d_gene: -; v_gene: TRBV7-9; j_gene: TRBJ2-7; CDR3aa: CASSSIRGGTDDILMGEQYF; CDR3nt: TGTGCCAGCAGCTCCATTAGGGGAGGGACAGACGACATCTTAATGGGGGAGCAGTACTTC
abundance: -; d_gene: -; v_gene: TRBV27; j_gene: TRBJ2-1; CDR3aa: CASSSGAMGFYNEQFF; CDR3nt: TGTGCCAGCAGTTCCGGGGCAATGGGATTCTACAATGAGCAGTTCTTC
abundance: many; d_gene: TRBD2; v_gene: TRBV9; j_gene: TRBJ2-1; CDR3aa: CASSVALVLAGVRDNEQFF; CDR3nt: TGTGCCAGCAGCGTAGCCCTGGTGCTAGCGGGAGTACGGGACAATGAGCAGTTCTTC
abundance: many; d_gene: -; v_gene: TRBV29-1; j_gene: TRBJ2-2; CDR3aa: CSVVDTGELFF; CDR3nt: TGCAGCGTTGTGGACACCGGGGAGCTGTTTTTT
abundance: -; d_gene: TRBD1; v_gene: TRBV29-1; j_gene: TRBJ2-1; CDR3aa: CSFEDLQQGTSYNEQFF; CDR3nt: TGCAGCTTTGAAGATCTTCAACAGGGGACCTCCTACAATGAGCAGTTCTTC
abundance: -; d_gene: -; v_gene: TRBV7-9; j_gene: TRBJ1-2; CDR3aa: CASSPQIFNPGYGYTF; CDR3nt: TGTGCCAGCAGCCCTCAGATCTTTAACCCGGGCTATGGCTACACCTTC
abundance: many; d_gene: TRBD2; v_gene: TRBV12-3/TRBV12-4; j_gene: TRBJ2-1; CDR3aa: CASSYWVPSGSSYNEQFF; CDR3nt: TGTGCCAGCAGTTATTGGGTGCCTAGCGGCAGCTCCTACAATGAGCAGTTCTTC
abundance: -; d_gene: TRBD1; v_gene: TRBV9; j_gene: TRBJ1-2; CDR3aa: CASSGHGTGGYGYTF; CDR3nt: TGTGCCAGCAGCGGACATGGGACAGGGGGATATGGCTACACCTTC
abundance: few; d_gene: TRBD1; v_gene: TRBV10-1; j_gene: TRBJ2-7; CDR3aa: CASSERQGSSYEQYF; CDR3nt: TGCGCCAGCAGTGAGAGACAGGGGAGCTCCTACGAGCAGTACTTC
abundance: -; d_gene: TRBD2; v_gene: TRBV13; j_gene: TRBJ2-5; CDR3aa: CASSFSPGLAVETQYF; CDR3nt: TGTGCCAGCAGCTTTTCTCCCGGACTAGCGGTAGAGACCCAGTACTTC
abundance: few; d_gene: TRBD1; v_gene: TRBV29-1; j_gene: TRBJ1-1; CDR3aa: CSVNPRTGHKEAGAFF; CDR3nt: TGCAGCGTTAATCCACGGACAGGCCATAAAGAAGCGGGAGCTTTCTTT
abundance: many; d_gene: TRBD2; v_gene: TRBV29-1; j_gene: TRBJ2-3; CDR3aa: CSAIAGWGDTQYF; CDR3nt: TGCAGCGCCATAGCGGGATGGGGAGATACGCAGTATTTT
abundance: few; d_gene: -; v_gene: TRBV20-1; j_gene: TRBJ2-1; CDR3aa: CSARGGRLLYNEQFF; CDR3nt: TGCAGTGCTAGAGGGGGGAGACTCCTCTACAATGAGCAGTTCTTC
abundance: few; d_gene: TRBD1; v_gene: TRBV12-3/TRBV12-4; j_gene: TRBJ1-2; CDR3aa: CASSSPKDRFYGYTF; CDR3nt: TGTGCCAGCAGTTCACCGAAGGACAGGTTCTATGGCTACACCTTC
abundance: many; d_gene: TRBD1; v_gene: TRBV27; j_gene: TRBJ1-1; CDR3aa: CASSFLGQGALGTEAFF; CDR3nt: TGTGCCAGCAGTTTCTTAGGACAGGGGGCCTTGGGCACTGAAGCTTTCTTT
abundance: many; d_gene: -; v_gene: TRBV27; j_gene: TRBJ1-1; CDR3aa: CASSVRGARGTEAFF; CDR3nt: TGTGCCAGCAGTGTCCGAGGGGCGCGCGGCACTGAAGCTTTCTTT
abundance: many; d_gene: -; v_gene: TRBV28; j_gene: TRBJ2-7; CDR3aa: CASSFSSAEQYF; CDR3nt: TGTGCCAGCAGTTTTAGCAGCGCCGAGCAGTACTTC
abundance: many; d_gene: -; v_gene: TRBV2; j_gene: TRBJ1-1; CDR3aa: CASREMTEAFF; CDR3nt: TGTGCCAGCAGAGAGATGACTGAAGCTTTCTTT
abundance: few; d_gene: -; v_gene: TRBV7-2; j_gene: TRBJ2-1; CDR3aa: CASSFFAPANEQFF; CDR3nt: TGTGCCAGCAGCTTTTTCGCTCCAGCAAATGAGCAGTTCTTC
abundance: -; d_gene: TRBD1; v_gene: TRBV29-1; j_gene: TRBJ1-3; CDR3aa: CSVGDRAGNTIYF; CDR3nt: TGCAGCGTTGGGGACAGGGCTGGAAACACCATATATTTT
abundance: few; d_gene: TRBD2; v_gene: TRBV12-3/TRBV12-4; j_gene: TRBJ2-2; CDR3aa: CASNREAASGSTTGELFF; CDR3nt: TGTGCCAGCAACAGAGAGGCGGCTAGCGGGAGTACGACCGGGGAGCTGTTTTTT
abundance: -; d_gene: -; v_gene: TRBV27; j_gene: TRBJ1-2; CDR3aa: CASSAQLVPSRNGYTF; CDR3nt: TGTGCCAGCAGTGCCCAACTCGTCCCCTCTCGGAATGGCTACACCTTC